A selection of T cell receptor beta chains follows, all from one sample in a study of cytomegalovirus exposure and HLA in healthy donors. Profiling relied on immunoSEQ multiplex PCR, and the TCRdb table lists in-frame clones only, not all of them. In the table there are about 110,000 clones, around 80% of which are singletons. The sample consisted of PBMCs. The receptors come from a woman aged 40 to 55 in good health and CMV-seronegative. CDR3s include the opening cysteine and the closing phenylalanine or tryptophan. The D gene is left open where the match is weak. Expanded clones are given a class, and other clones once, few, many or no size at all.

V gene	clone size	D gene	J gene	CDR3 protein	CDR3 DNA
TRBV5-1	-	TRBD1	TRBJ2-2	CASSVQGARDTGELFF	TGCGCCAGCAGCGTTCAGGGGGCGCGGGACACCGGGGAGCTGTTTTTT
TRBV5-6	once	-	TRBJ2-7	CASSSDGGSYEQYF	TGTGCCAGCAGCTCGGACGGAGGCTCCTACGAGCAGTACTTC
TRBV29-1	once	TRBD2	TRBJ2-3	CSVAGTSGKQMQYF	TGCAGCGTTGCAGGAACTAGCGGGAAACAAATGCAGTATTTT
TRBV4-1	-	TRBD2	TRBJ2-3	CASSQRRGYSTDTQYF	TGCGCCAGCAGCCAACGGCGGGGGTATAGCACAGATACGCAGTATTTT
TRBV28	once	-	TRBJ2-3	CASSGSSGSQTDTQYF	TGTGCCAGCAGTGGGAGTAGCGGTAGTCAGACAGATACGCAGTATTTT
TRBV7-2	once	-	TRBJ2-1	CASSAEPNEQFF	TGTGCCAGCAGTGCGGAACCCAATGAGCAGTTCTTC
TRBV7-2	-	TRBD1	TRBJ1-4	CASSLTGEAEKLFF	TGTGCCAGCAGCTTAACAGGGGAAGCTGAAAAACTGTTTTTT
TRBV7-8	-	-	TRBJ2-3	CASSLPVSSPGTDTQYF	TGTGCCAGCAGCTTACCGGTTAGTTCCCCGGGCACAGATACGCAGTATTTT
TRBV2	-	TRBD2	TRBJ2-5	CAGSNSGLAGAQETQYF	TGTGCCGGTAGCAATTCGGGACTAGCGGGAGCCCAAGAGACCCAGTACTTC
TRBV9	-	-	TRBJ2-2	CASSLPQGGGGSNTGELFF	TGTGCCAGCAGCCTCCCCCAGGGAGGGGGGGGGTCGAACACCGGGGAGCTGTTTTTT
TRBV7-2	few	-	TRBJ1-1	CASSLFKNTEAFF	TGTGCCAGCAGCTTATTCAAGAACACTGAAGCTTTCTTT
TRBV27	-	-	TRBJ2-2	CASSYWGDGELFF	TGTGCCAGCAGTTATTGGGGGGACGGGGAGCTGTTTTTT
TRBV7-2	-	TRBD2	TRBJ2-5	CASSPPSGRAWGTQYF	TGTGCCAGCAGCCCCCCTAGCGGGAGGGCCTGGGGGACCCAGTACTTC
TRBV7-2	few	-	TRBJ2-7	CASSAAGSLPYEQYF	TGTGCCAGCAGCGCCGCCGGGTCGCTACCCTACGAGCAGTACTTC
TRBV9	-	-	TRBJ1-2	CASRAGIYGYTF	TGTGCCAGCAGGGCAGGGATCTATGGCTACACCTTC
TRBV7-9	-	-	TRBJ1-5	CASSADNQPQHF	TGTGCCAGCAGCGCGGACAATCAGCCCCAGCATTTT
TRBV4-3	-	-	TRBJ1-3	CASSRNPSSGNTIYF	TGCGCCAGCAGCCGTAATCCGAGCTCTGGAAACACCATATATTTT
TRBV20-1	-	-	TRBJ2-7	CSFGQDEQYF	TGCAGTTTCGGCCAGGACGAGCAGTACTTC
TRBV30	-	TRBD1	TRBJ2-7	CAWSGGTGGTYEQYF	TGTGCCTGGAGTGGGGGGACAGGGGGTACCTACGAGCAGTACTTC
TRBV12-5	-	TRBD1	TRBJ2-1	CASGSGQGNNEQFF	TGTGCTAGTGGTTCGGGACAGGGAAACAATGAGCAGTTCTTC
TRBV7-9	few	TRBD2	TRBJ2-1	CASSSVGTSGRNEQFF	TGTGCCAGCAGCTCCGTGGGGACTAGCGGGAGGAATGAGCAGTTCTTC
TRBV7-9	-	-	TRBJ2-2	CASSSLLGGLRTGELFF	TGTGCCAGCAGCTCCCTGTTGGGGGGTTTAAGGACCGGGGAGCTGTTTTTT
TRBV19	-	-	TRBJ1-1	CASSSGSHTEAFF	TGTGCCAGTAGTTCGGGGTCCCACACTGAAGCTTTCTTT
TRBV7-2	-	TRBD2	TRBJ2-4	CASSWASGSSKNIQYF	TGTGCCAGCAGCTGGGCTAGCGGGAGCTCCAAAAACATTCAGTACTTC
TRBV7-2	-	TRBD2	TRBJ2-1	CASSPRSGTSGNYEQFF	TGTGCCAGCAGTCCTAGGTCCGGGACTAGCGGGAACTATGAGCAGTTCTTC
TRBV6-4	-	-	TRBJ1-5	CASSTTWDQPQHF	TGTGCCAGCAGTACTACGTGGGATCAGCCCCAGCATTTT
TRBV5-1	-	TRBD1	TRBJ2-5	CASSGRTGQETQYF	TGCGCCAGCAGCGGGCGGACAGGGCAAGAGACCCAGTACTTC
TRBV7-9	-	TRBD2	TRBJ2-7	CASSLRGTGGYEQYF	TGTGCCAGCAGCTTGCGGGGGACGGGGGGCTACGAGCAGTACTTC
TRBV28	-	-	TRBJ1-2	CASRPSGLSRDRQTF	TGTGCCAGCAGGCCTTCGGGCCTCTCCCGTGACAGGCAAACCTTC
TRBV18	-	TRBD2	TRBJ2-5	CASSPSREVETQYF	TGTGCCAGCTCACCATCGCGGGAGGTAGAGACCCAGTACTTC
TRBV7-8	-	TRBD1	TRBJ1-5	CASSSAGGSGQPQHF	TGTGCCAGCAGCTCAGCAGGGGGCTCAGGGCAGCCCCAGCATTTT
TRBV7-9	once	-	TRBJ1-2	CASSSQGIYGYTF	TGTGCCAGCAGCTCTCAGGGAATTTACGGCTACACCTTC
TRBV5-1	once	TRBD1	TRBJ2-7	CASSLDRGPYEQYF	TGCGCCAGCAGCTTGGACAGGGGTCCATACGAGCAGTACTTC
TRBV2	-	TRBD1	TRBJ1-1	CASSNRGEVTEAFF	TGTGCCAGCAGTAACAGGGGAGAGGTCACTGAAGCTTTCTTT
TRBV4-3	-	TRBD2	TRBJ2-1	CASSRNRGGSPDNEQFF	TGCGCCAGCAGCCGCAACCGGGGGGGGAGTCCAGACAATGAGCAGTTCTTC
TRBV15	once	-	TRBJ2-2	CATSRSGLQGLDTGELFF	TGTGCCACCAGCAGATCCGGGTTACAGGGCTTGGACACCGGGGAGCTGTTTTTT
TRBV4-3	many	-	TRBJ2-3	CASQGGGTDTQYF	TGCGCCAGCCAGGGGGGCGGCACAGATACGCAGTATTTT
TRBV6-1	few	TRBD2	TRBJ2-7	CASRLPSGTGYEQYF	TGTGCCAGCAGACTCCCCAGCGGGACGGGCTACGAGCAGTACTTC
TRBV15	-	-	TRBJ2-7	CATSRGYGNEQYF	TGTGCCACCAGCAGAGGGTACGGGAACGAGCAGTACTTC
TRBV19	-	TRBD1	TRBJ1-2	CASTPDREDYGYTF	TGTGCCAGTACCCCCGACAGGGAGGACTATGGCTACACCTTC
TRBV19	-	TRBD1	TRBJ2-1	CASSSDRDSDNEQFF	TGTGCCAGTAGTTCCGACAGGGACAGTGACAATGAGCAGTTCTTC
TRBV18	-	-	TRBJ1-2	CASSPPGGTNYGYTF	TGTGCCAGCTCACCACCGGGGGGTACTAACTATGGCTACACCTTC
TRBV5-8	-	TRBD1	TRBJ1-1	CASSLDRANTEAFF	TGTGCCAGCAGCCTCGACAGGGCGAACACTGAAGCTTTCTTT
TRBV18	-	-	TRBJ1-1	CASSRGRNTEAFF	TGTGCCAGCTCACGAGGCCGGAACACTGAAGCTTTCTTT
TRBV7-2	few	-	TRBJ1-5	CASSLRGGYQPQHF	TGTGCCAGCAGCTTAAGGGGGGGATATCAGCCCCAGCATTTT
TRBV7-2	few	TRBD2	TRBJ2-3	CASSRLAGGGTDTQYF	TGTGCCAGCAGCCGACTAGCGGGAGGAGGCACAGATACGCAGTATTTT
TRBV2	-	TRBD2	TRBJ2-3	CASTSASGGTDTQYF	TGTGCCAGCACGTCGGCTAGCGGGGGAACAGATACGCAGTATTTT
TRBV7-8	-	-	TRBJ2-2	CASSVPQVGPNTGELFF	TGTGCCAGCAGCGTACCACAGGTCGGCCCGAACACCGGGGAGCTGTTTTTT
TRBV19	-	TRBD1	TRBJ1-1	CASSPNDRGSEAFF	TGTGCCAGTAGTCCCAACGACAGGGGCTCTGAAGCTTTCTTT
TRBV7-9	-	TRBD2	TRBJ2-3	CASSRWREWIDTQYF	TGTGCCAGCAGCAGATGGCGGGAGTGGATAGATACGCAGTATTTT
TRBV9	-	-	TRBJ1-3	CASSVVGQANTIYF	TGTGCCAGCAGCGTAGTGGGGCAAGCAAACACCATATATTTT
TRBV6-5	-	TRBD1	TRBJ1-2	CASSPPQGAWYGYTF	TGTGCCAGCAGCCCCCCGCAGGGGGCTTGGTACGGCTACACCTTC
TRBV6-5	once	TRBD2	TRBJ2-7	CASSSRAGGTSYEQYF	TGTGCCAGCAGTTCCCGAGCGGGGGGGACCTCCTACGAGCAGTACTTC
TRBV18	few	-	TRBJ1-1	CASSPQAGTMNTEAFF	TGTGCCAGCTCACCACAGGCAGGGACAATGAACACTGAAGCTTTCTTT